The 5 T cell receptor beta chains below come from one sample, sequenced in a study of beta chain features in type 1 diabetes. What was sequenced were expressed TCRB transcripts, since all of the isolated RNA had been reverse transcribed. Method: immunoSEQ multiplex PCR; TCRdb's copy keeps in-frame clones and lacks some. This table holds more than 300,000 clones, 10% to 15% found once. Sequenced material: naive CD4+ T cells from blood. The source of these receptors is a man aged 18 to 30 in good health.

This clone was recorded a few times. This chain connects TRBV29-1 to TRBJ2-7; D unresolved. This CDR3 spans 12 amino acids. V lost 1 base and J 2 bases, leaving 6 bases between the germline ends. CDR1 SQVTM and CDR2 ANQGSEA come from the germline V gene. CDR3 sequence reads: CSVEGQAYEQYF. CDR3 in DNA: TGCAGCGTTGAAGGCCAGGCCTACGAGCAGTACTTC.

This clone turned up a few times. This rearrangement joins TRBV9 to TRBJ2-3, with 7 bases that match TRBD2. There are 16 residues in the CDR3. Germline V CDR1 and CDR2: SGDLS, YYNGEE. V dropped 0 bases and J dropped 0; count of bases not matched to a gene: 4. The CDR3 region is CASSVGSSGSTDTQYF. The CDR3 coding sequence is TGTGCCAGCAGCGTAGGGTCTAGCGGTAGCACAGATACGCAGTATTTT. The full variable domain, rest sourced from reference TRBV9 and TRBJ2-3, is DSGVTQTPKHLITATGQRVTLRCSPRSGDLSVYWYQQSLDQGLQFLIQYYNGEERAKGNILERFSAQQFPDLHSELNLSSLELGDSALYFCASSVGSSGSTDTQYFGPGTRLTVL.

This clone was recorded a few times. The chain is built from TRBV30 and TRBJ1-4, with 8 bases lining up with TRBD1. Germline-derived CDR1 and CDR2 are GTSNPN and SVGIG (reference sequence). CDR3 length: 15 residues. After removal of 3 bases from V and 7 bases from J, the junction contained 10 bases not matched to a gene. The chain's CDR3 is CAWRIAGGIGEKLFF. Written as DNA, the CDR3 is TGTGCCTGGAGGATAGCAGGGGGCATAGGTGAAAAACTGTTTTTT.

This clone was recorded a few times. The chain is built from TRBV9 and TRBJ2-1; 13 bases map to TRBD2. This CDR3 region has 17 residues. Germline loops: CDR1 SGDLS, CDR2 YYNGEE. The V and J ends lost 4 bases and 4 bases, in that order; junction bases with no gene match: 8. The CDR3 loop is CASSPQGGLAGYNEQFF. In nucleotides, the CDR3 is TGTGCCAGCAGCCCCCAAGGGGGACTAGCGGGGTACAATGAGCAGTTCTTC.

The V gene is TRBV2, the J gene TRBJ1-2, with a tentative D call TRBD1 (5 bases). In germline, CDR1 is SNHLY, CDR2 FYNNEI. This CDR3 spans 12 amino acids. The germline V and J ends were trimmed by 5 bases and 8 bases, with 12 bases remaining between them. The CDR3 loop is CASSFRVGGYTF. For the CDR3, the DNA is TGTGCCAGCAGTTTCAGGGTAGGGGGCTACACCTTC.